The 19 T cell receptor beta chains listed next were all sequenced from one sample in a study of read filtering for tumor transcriptome and immune sequencing. Molecular barcoded adaptors covering alpha/delta and beta/gamma chains were used on around 370 ng RNA. TCRdb reanalysed the reads using MiXCR and keeps one entry per CDR3 protein. The sample lists approximately 40,000 distinct CDR3 sequences, roughly 13% occurring once. Input material: a population of CD138-negative cells sorted from bone marrow. These receptors all come from a donor aged 40 or older with multiple myeloma.

This clonotype was recorded many times. The chain employs TRBV28 and TRBJ2-3, with 15 bases matching TRBD2. The germline V gene encodes CDR1 MDHEN and CDR2 SYDVKM. The ends lost 6 bases at V and 3 bases at J; junction bases unmatched: 10. This CDR3 comprises 18 residues. CDR3 in amino acids: CASSWSKGLAGGTDTQYF. CDR3 in DNA: TGTGCCAGCAGCTGGTCGAAAGGACTAGCGGGAGGGACAGATACGCAGTATTTT.

This clonotype has a count of ten or more. This chain joins TRBV2 and TRBJ1-1; D is possibly TRBD1 (5 bases). V gave up 6 bases and J gave up 5 bases, with 10 bases separating them. Germline loops: CDR1 SNHLY, CDR2 FYNNEI. The CDR3 extends over 12 amino acids. This CDR3 is CASSSGWTEAFF. The CDR3 DNA is TGTGCCAGCAGCTCAGGGTGGACTGAAGCTTTCTTT.

This clonotype was recorded at least ten times. The J gene is TRBJ2-1, the V gene TRBV7-2; possibly TRBD1 for D (6 bases). CDR3 length: 16 residues. The V and J ends lost 4 bases and 7 bases respectively, with 20 bases between them. Germline lookup yields CDR1 SGHTA and CDR2 FQGNSA. CDR3 sequence (DNA): TGTGCCAGCAGCTCGTTGGGGGCGTCGGGCGGAAATGAGCAGTTCTTC. Residues: CASSSLGASGGNEQFF.

This clonotype was observed a handful of times. A read error may be the cause here, since a much bigger clone is one base away. The V call is TRBV29-1, the J call TRBJ2-7; 8 nucleotides line up with TRBD1. The CDR3 consists of 13 residues. Germline assignment: CDR1 SQVTM and CDR2 ANQGSEA. J lost 5 bases, V lost 2 bases, and 5 bases had no gene match. This chain's CDR3 is CSVELTGVHEQYF. In nucleotides, the CDR3 is TGCAGCGTTGAACTGACAGGGGTCCACGAGCAGTACTTC.

This clonotype has at least ten counts. The V gene is TRBV20-1, the J gene TRBJ2-3; 7 nucleotides align to TRBD2. Germline V gene lookup returns CDR1 DFQATT and CDR2 SNEGSKA (reference sequence). This CDR3 region has 13 residues. The CDR3 here is CTPASGSTDTQYF. In DNA form, the CDR3 reads TGCACCCCGGCTAGCGGCAGCACAGATACGCAGTATTTT.

This clonotype has just a few counts. The chain employs TRBV20-1 and TRBJ1-2; D unclear. Trimming shortened V by 0 bases and J by 1 base, and 9 bases separated the two germline ends. CDR1 and CDR2 (germline): DFQATT, SNEGSKA (reference sequence). This CDR3 is built from 14 residues. CDR3 nucleotides: TGCAGTGCTAGAGATCGGGTCTTTAACTATGGCTACACCTTC. Protein: CSARDRVFNYGYTF.

Only a few counts were recorded for this clonotype. It may be a read error: a sequence one base away is much more abundant. The J gene is TRBJ2-1, the V gene TRBV5-1; maybe TRBD1 (5 bases). The germline V gene has CDR1 SGHRS and CDR2 YFSETQ. This CDR3 is 15 amino acids long. The V end was cut by 0 bases, the J end by 6 bases, with 13 bases between. The CDR3 sequence is CASSLVAGKSNEQFF. CDR3 nucleotides: TGCGCCAGCAGCTTGGTGGCAGGGAAGAGCAATGAGCAGTTCTTC.

In the case of this clonotype: This may stem from a read error, because a much larger clone lies one nucleotide away. The chain links TRBV20-1 to TRBJ1-5; 10 bases map to TRBD1. The CDR3 has 17 amino acids. The germline CDR1 and CDR2 sequences are DFQATT and SNEGSKA (reference sequence). Here the CDR3 reads CSARAQRGTGVTQTQHF. The DNA of the CDR3 is TGCAGTGCTAGAGCCCAAAGGGGGACAGGGGTCACTCAGACCCAGCATTTT.

This clonotype was seen at least ten times. The genes are TRBV12-3 or TRBV12-4 and TRBJ1-2; D remains ambiguous. Trimming took 1 base from V and 5 from J, leaving 2 bases between them. The CDR3 has 11 residues. CDR3 sequence: CASSLGYGYTF. The CDR3 DNA sequence: TGTGCCAGCAGTTTAGGGTATGGCTACACCTTC.

This clonotype was seen ten or more times. The rearrangement joins TRBV28 to TRBJ1-5; D gene ambiguous. Trimming left V 3 bases short and J 0 bases short, with 12 bases between. The V gene's germline CDR1 is MDHEN and CDR2 SYDVKM. CDR3 size: 16 residues. The CDR3 sequence: CASSFIRVNSNQPQHF. In nucleotides, the CDR3 is TGTGCCAGCAGTTTTATTCGGGTTAATAGCAATCAGCCCCAGCATTTT.

A word on this clonotype: At one of its ends the junction is not consistent with the germline gene, which may arise from a read error. The chain has TRBV5-1 and TRBJ1-1; no clear D. Germline-derived CDR1 and CDR2 are SGHRS and YFSETQ. CDR3 size: 14 residues. The CDR3 is CTSSLVAGNTEAFF. The CDR3 nucleotides read TGCACCAGCAGCTTGGTGGCAGGGAACACTGAAGCTTTCTTT.

This clonotype was seen repeatedly, ten times or more. The V and J genes are TRBV7-2 and TRBJ2-3; D remains ambiguous. Trimming removed 2 bases from V and 4 bases from J, with 13 bases in between. This CDR3 is 15 amino acids long. Germline CDR1 SGHTA, CDR2 FQGNSA. DNA for the CDR3: TGTGCCAGCAGCTTAAGTATGAGTTCGGCAGATACGCAGTATTTT. Translating gives CASSLSMSSADTQYF. Variable domain in full (rest from reference TRBV7-2 and TRBJ2-3): GAGVSQSPSNKVTEKGKDVELRCDPISGHTALYWYRQSLGQGLEFLIYFQGNSAPDKSGLPSDRFSAERTGGSVSTLTIQRTQQEDSAVYLCASSLSMSSADTQYFGPGTRLTVL.

This clonotype came up many times. V is TRBV7-3 and J is TRBJ1-1; no definite D call. Germline CDR1 SGHTA, CDR2 FQGTGA. V gave up 5 bases and J gave up 3 bases, with 13 bases separating them. CDR3 size: 14 residues. The CDR3 DNA is TGTGCCAGCAGCCTAGACACAAGCTACACTGAAGCTTTCTTT. Its protein product is CASSLDTSYTEAFF.

Judged by abundance, this clonotype is medium-sized. This chain joins TRBV28 and TRBJ2-7, with 9 bases aligning to TRBD1. The CDR3 spans 16 residues. CDR1 is MDHEN and CDR2 is SYDVKM in the germline V gene. V dropped 2 bases and J dropped 4; count of bases not matched to a gene: 9. CDR3 loop: CASSLKTVGQGYEQYF. Here the CDR3 DNA reads TGTGCCAGCAGTTTAAAGACGGTTGGACAGGGGTACGAGCAGTACTTC.

The chain joins TRBV2 to TRBJ2-2; 14 positions agree with TRBD2. The CDR3 is 15 amino acids. The V gene end was trimmed by 8 bases and the J gene end by 7 bases; junction bases not matched to a gene: 6. Germline lookup yields CDR1 SNHLY and CDR2 FYNNEI. The CDR3 here is CASGGLAGAVGELFF. CDR3 sequence (DNA): TGTGCCAGCGGGGGACTAGCGGGGGCTGTCGGGGAGCTGTTTTTT.

In its sample, this clonotype was seen many times. The rearrangement joins TRBV7-2 to TRBJ2-3; the match to TRBD2 covers 7 bases. Germline V gene data show CDR1 as SGHTA and CDR2 as FQGNSA. Trimming cost V 1 base and J 8 bases; bases outside gene matches: 9. This CDR3 is 15 amino acids long. CDR3 protein: CASSLDLREIRTQYF. CDR3 sequence (DNA): TGTGCCAGCAGCTTAGACCTGCGGGAGATACGTACGCAGTATTTT.

This clonotype has at least ten counts. The chain uses TRBV6-2 or TRBV6-3 and TRBJ2-3; D gene ambiguous. This CDR3 is built from 12 residues. Germline CDR1 is MNHEY and CDR2 is SVGEGT. The V end was cut by 5 bases, the J end by 7 bases, with 10 bases between. The CDR3, as DNA: TGTGCCAGCAGTCCACCCACGTATACGCAGTATTTT. Translated, it gives CASSPPTYTQYF.

This clonotype was seen ten or more times. The chain employs TRBV7-2 and TRBJ2-1, with D perhaps matching TRBD2 (6 bases). CDR3 length equals 18 residues. The ends were cut back, 1 base at V and 4 bases at J, with 20 bases in the middle. Per the germline V gene, CDR1 is SGHTA and CDR2 is FQGNSA. The CDR3 DNA reads TGTGCCAGCAGCTTAGACGTGGCGGGATCTCGCCCTTACAATGAGCAGTTCTTC. It translates to CASSLDVAGSRPYNEQFF.

This clonotype showed up just a few times. V is TRBV5-6 and J is TRBJ2-6; 7 bases match TRBD1. CDR3 size: 15 residues. Trimming at V came to 4 bases and at J to 4 bases, leaving 5 bases not matched to a gene. The germline gives CDR1 SGHDT, CDR2 YYEEEE. CDR3 residues: CASSNTGAGANVLTF. CDR3 nucleotides: TGTGCCAGCAGCAATACAGGGGCCGGGGCCAACGTCCTGACTTTC.